The present T cell receptor beta chain was sequenced within a study of vaccination effects on CD4 cells after COVID-19. Viral peptide pool expansion of antigen-specific CD4+ T cells preceded sequencing in the ViraFEST assay. Having been cultured for about 10 days, the cells underwent CD4+ T cell isolation. Participants were vaccinated with two doses of either the BNT162b2 or mRNA-1273 vaccine. Half-medium changes using IL-2 medium occurred on days 3 and 7. Libraries were prepared by immunoSEQ multiplex PCR; TCRdb keeps only in-frame clonotypes and omits some of them. Of around 69,000 clones listed, 70% to 85% were seen once; the top ten hold roughly 1.6%. To note about this clone: Its target is unknown.

General observations from the study: In healthy vaccinees, only 1 of 255 vaccine-induced clones cross-reacted with common cold coronaviruses.

CDR1 LNHDA and CDR2 SQIVND come from the germline V gene (reference sequence). V shed 5 bases and J 10 bases; nucleotides not matched to a gene: 12. CDR3 length: 14 amino acids. The rearrangement joins TRBV19 to TRBJ1-2; 8 nucleotides match TRBD1. The sample consisted of CD4+ T cells from PBMCs cultured with HCoV-229E spike peptides, taken after COVID-19 vaccination. This TCR derives from a human donor who received a COVID-19 vaccine. Here the CDR3 DNA reads TGTGCCAGTAGTCCGGGACAGGACAGGGATACCTACACCTTC. Translating gives CASSPGQDRDTYTF.